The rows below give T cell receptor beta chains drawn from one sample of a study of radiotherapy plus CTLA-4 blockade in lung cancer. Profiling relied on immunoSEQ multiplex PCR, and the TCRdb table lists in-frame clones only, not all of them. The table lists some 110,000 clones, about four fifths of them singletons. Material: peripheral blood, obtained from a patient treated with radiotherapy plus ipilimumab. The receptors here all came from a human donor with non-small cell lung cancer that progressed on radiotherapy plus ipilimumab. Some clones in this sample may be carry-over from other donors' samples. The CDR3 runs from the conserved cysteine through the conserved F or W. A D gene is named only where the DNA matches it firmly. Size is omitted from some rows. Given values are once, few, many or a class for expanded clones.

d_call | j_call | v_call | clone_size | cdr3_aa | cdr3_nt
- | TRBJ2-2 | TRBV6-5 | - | CASSRWNTGELFF | TGTGCCAGCAGCAGGTGGAACACCGGGGAGCTGTTTTTT
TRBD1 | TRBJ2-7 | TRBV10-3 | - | CAIGHRDSYEQYF | TGTGCCATCGGACACCGGGACAGCTACGAGCAGTACTTC
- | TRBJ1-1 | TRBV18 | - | CASSPGVNTEAFF | TGTGCCAGCTCACCGGGGGTGAACACTGAAGCTTTCTTT
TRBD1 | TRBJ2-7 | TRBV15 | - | CATSSTTGTGFYEQYF | TGTGCCACCAGCAGCACCACCGGGACAGGCTTCTACGAGCAGTACTTC
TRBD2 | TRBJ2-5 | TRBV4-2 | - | CASSQDRGGGETQYF | TGTGCCAGCAGCCAAGATCGCGGGGGAGGAGAGACCCAGTACTTC
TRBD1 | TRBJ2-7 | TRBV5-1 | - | CASSPVQIRQGNHEQYF | TGCGCCAGCAGCCCGGTCCAGATAAGACAGGGGAACCACGAGCAGTACTTC
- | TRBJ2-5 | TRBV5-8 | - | CASSAWGGQETQYF | TGTGCCAGCAGCGCCTGGGGCGGACAAGAGACCCAGTACTTC
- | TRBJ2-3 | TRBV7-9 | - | CASSLGTSTDTQYF | TGTGCCAGCAGCTTAGGGACAAGCACAGATACGCAGTATTTT
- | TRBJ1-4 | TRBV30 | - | CAWRYLGARGEKLFF | TGTGCCTGGAGATACCTAGGGGCGAGGGGTGAAAAACTGTTTTTT
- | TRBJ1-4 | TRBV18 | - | CASSVNRPRNEKLFF | TGTGCCAGCTCAGTTAACAGGCCGCGGAATGAAAAACTGTTTTTT
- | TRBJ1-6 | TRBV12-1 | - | CARGGTGNSPLHF | TGTGCCAGGGGGGGGACTGGGAATTCACCCCTCCACTTT
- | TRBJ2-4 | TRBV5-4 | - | CASSLQQGAIQYF | TGTGCCAGCAGCTTGCAACAGGGAGCCATTCAGTACTTC
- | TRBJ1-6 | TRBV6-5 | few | CASSLSPGISPLHF | TGTGCCAGCAGTTTAAGCCCAGGGATTTCACCCCTCCACTTT
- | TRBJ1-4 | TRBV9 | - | CASSPFSTNEKLFF | TGTGCCAGCAGCCCATTTTCAACTAATGAAAAACTGTTTTTT
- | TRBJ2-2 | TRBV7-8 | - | CASSLWNSNTGELFF | TGTGCCAGCAGCTTATGGAATAGCAACACCGGGGAGCTGTTTTTT
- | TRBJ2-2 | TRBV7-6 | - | CASSLAVNTGELFF | TGTGCCAGCAGCTTAGCAGTGAACACCGGGGAGCTGTTTTTT
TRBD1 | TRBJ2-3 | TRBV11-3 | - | CASRGQGATDTQYF | TGTGCCAGCAGGGGACAGGGGGCCACAGATACGCAGTATTTT
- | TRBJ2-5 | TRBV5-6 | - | CASSSPTYGTQYF | TGTGCCAGCAGCTCCCCAACTTACGGGACCCAGTACTTC
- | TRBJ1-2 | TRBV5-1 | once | CASSSTTTDYGYTF | TGCGCCAGCAGCTCGACCACGACAGACTATGGCTACACCTTC
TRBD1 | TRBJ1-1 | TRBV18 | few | CASSPQTGETEAFF | TGTGCCAGCTCACCACAGACAGGGGAGACTGAAGCTTTCTTT
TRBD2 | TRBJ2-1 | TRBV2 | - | CASSALGDLAGSKQFF | TGTGCCAGCAGTGCCTTAGGGGACCTAGCGGGGAGTAAGCAGTTCTTC
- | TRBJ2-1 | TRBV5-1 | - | CASSFGPFSYNEQFF | TGCGCCAGCAGCTTTGGACCATTCTCCTACAATGAGCAGTTCTTC
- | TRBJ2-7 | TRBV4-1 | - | CASSHPRTGSKSDEQYF | TGCGCCAGCAGCCACCCTAGGACGGGCAGTAAGTCCGACGAGCAGTACTTC
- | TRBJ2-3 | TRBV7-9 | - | CASSRGGGTDTQYF | TGTGCCAGCAGCCGTGGGGGAGGCACAGATACGCAGTATTTT
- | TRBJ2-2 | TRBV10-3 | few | CAISETNRANTGELFF | TGTGCCATCAGTGAAACGAACAGGGCGAACACCGGGGAGCTGTTTTTT
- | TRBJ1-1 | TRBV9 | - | CASSVRAEGLGNTEAFF | TGTGCCAGCAGCGTACGGGCAGAGGGGTTGGGAAACACTGAAGCTTTCTTT
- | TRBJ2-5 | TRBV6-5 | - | CASTPRGGGETQYF | TGTGCCAGCACCCCCCGGGGCGGCGGGGAGACCCAGTACTTC
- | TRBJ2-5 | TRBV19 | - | CASSDRGTQETQYF | TGTGCCAGTAGTGACCGCGGGACACAAGAGACCCAGTACTTC
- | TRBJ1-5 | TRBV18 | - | CASSSNRVNQPQHF | TGTGCCAGCTCATCTAACAGGGTCAATCAGCCCCAGCATTTT
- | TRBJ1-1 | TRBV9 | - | CASSVAGNTEAFF | TGTGCCAGCAGCGTAGCGGGGAACACTGAAGCTTTCTTT
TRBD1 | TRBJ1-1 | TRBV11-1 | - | CASSSGTVLEAFF | TGTGCCAGCAGTTCCGGGACAGTCCTTGAAGCTTTCTTT
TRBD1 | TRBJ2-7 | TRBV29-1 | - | CSVRTDRDVQYF | TGCAGCGTGAGAACGGACAGGGACGTGCAGTACTTC
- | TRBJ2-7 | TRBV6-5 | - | CASSYGGPYEQYF | TGTGCCAGCAGTTACGGGGGTCCCTACGAGCAGTACTTC
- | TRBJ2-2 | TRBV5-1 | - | CASSLVTGVGELFF | TGCGCCAGCAGCTTGGTCACAGGTGTTGGGGAGCTGTTTTTT
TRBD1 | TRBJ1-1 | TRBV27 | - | CASSLDRGRRGNTEAFF | TGTGCCAGCAGTCTGGACAGGGGGAGACGGGGGAACACTGAAGCTTTCTTT
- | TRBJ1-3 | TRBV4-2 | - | CASSQDYRVGNTIYF | TGTGCCAGCAGCCAAGATTACAGGGTTGGAAACACCATATATTTT
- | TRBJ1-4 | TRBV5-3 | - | CARSLWGAPNEKLFF | TGTGCCAGAAGCTTGTGGGGGGCACCTAATGAAAAACTGTTTTTT
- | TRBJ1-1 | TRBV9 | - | CASSVDQGSAAFF | TGTGCCAGCAGCGTAGACCAGGGGAGCGCGGCTTTCTTT
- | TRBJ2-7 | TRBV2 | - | CASVTGSAYEQYF | TGTGCCAGCGTCACAGGGTCGGCCTACGAGCAGTACTTC
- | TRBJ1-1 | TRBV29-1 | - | CSVFLLGTEAFF | TGCAGCGTTTTTCTTCTGGGAACTGAAGCTTTCTTT
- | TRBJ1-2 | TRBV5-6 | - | CASSRSSYGYTF | TGTGCCAGCAGCAGGAGTAGCTATGGCTACACCTTC
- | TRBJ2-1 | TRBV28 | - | CASSLLGNEQFF | TGTGCCAGCAGCCTTCTGGGCAATGAGCAGTTCTTC
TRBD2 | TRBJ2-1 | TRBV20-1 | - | CSRGGRNEQFF | TGCAGCCGCGGGGGACGCAATGAGCAGTTCTTC
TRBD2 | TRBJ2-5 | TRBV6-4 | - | CASSVSSGGGQETQYF | TGTGCCAGCAGTGTGTCTAGCGGGGGTGGCCAAGAGACCCAGTACTTC
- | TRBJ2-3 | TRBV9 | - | CASSARDTQYF | TGTGCCAGCAGCGCGAGAGATACGCAGTATTTT
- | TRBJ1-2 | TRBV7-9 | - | CASSATGSIYGYTF | TGTGCCAGCAGCGCCACCGGGTCTATCTATGGCTACACCTTC
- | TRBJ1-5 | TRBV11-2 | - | CASSLGPMRNQPQHF | TGTGCCAGCAGCCTTGGACCGATGAGAAATCAGCCCCAGCATTTT
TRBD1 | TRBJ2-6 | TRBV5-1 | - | CASSLTGASGANVLTF | TGCGCCAGCAGCTTGACAGGGGCTTCTGGGGCCAACGTCCTGACTTTC
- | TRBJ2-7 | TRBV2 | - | CASRGRQGVYEQYF | TGTGCCAGCAGGGGCCGCCAGGGAGTCTACGAGCAGTACTTC
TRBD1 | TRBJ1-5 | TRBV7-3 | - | CASSSRDRASNQPQHF | TGTGCCAGCAGCTCCCGGGACAGGGCTAGCAATCAGCCCCAGCATTTT
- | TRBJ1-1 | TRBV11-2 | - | CASAVEGRTEAFF | TGTGCCAGCGCAGTCGAAGGTCGGACTGAAGCTTTCTTT
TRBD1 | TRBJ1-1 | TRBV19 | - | CASKQDPDRGNTEAFF | TGTGCCAGTAAGCAAGACCCCGACAGGGGGAACACTGAAGCTTTCTTT
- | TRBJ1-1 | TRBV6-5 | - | CASSPPGVTEAFF | TGTGCCAGCAGTCCCCCAGGGGTCACTGAAGCTTTCTTT
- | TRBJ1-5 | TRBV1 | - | CTSSHEQGCFSNQPQHF | TGCACCAGCAGCCACGAGCAGGGGTGTTTTAGCAATCAGCCCCAGCATTTT